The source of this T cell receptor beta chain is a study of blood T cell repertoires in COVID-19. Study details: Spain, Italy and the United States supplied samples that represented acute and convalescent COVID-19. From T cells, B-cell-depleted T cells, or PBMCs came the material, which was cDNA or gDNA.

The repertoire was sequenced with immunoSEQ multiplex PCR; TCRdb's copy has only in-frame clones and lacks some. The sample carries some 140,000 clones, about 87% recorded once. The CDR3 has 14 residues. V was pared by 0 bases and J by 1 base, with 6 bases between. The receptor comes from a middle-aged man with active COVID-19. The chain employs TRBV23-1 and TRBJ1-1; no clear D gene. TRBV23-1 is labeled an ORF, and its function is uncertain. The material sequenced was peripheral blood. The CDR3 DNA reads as TGCGCCAGCAGTCAATCGTCGAGGAACACTGAAGCTTTCTTT. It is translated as CASSQSSRNTEAFF.